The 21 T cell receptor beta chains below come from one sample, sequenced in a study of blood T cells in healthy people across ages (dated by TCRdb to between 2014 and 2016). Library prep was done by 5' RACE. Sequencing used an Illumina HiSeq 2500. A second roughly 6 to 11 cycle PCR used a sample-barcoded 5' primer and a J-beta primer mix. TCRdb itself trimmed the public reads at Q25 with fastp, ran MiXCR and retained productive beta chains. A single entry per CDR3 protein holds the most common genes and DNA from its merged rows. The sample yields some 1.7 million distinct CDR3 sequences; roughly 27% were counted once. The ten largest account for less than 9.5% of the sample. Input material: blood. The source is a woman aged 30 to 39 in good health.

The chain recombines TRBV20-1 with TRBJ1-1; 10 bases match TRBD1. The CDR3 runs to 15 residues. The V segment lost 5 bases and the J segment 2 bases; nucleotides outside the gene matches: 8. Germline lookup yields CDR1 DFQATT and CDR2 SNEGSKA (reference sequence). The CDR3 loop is CSALTGGLGNTEAFF. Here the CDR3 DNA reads TGCAGTGCTCTGACAGGGGGCTTGGGAAACACTGAAGCTTTCTTT.

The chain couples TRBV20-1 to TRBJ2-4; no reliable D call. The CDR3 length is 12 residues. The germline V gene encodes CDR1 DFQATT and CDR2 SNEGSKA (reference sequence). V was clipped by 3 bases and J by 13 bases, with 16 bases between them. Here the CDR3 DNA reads TGCAGTGCTAGTACCAGCTACAATGAGCAGTACTTC. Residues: CSASTSYNEQYF.

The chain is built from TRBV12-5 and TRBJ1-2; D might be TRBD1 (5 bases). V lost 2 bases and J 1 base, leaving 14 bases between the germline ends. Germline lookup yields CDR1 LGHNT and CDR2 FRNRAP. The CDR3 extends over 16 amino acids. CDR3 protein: CASGLMSGRYNYGYTF. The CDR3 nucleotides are TGTGCTAGTGGTTTGATGTCAGGGAGGTATAACTATGGCTACACCTTC.

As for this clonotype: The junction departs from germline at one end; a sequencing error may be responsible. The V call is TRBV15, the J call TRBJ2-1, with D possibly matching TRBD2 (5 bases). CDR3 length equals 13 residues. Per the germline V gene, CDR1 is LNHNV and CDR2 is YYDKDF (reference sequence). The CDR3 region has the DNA TGTGCCACCAGCAGAGATAAAGCGGATGAGCGGTTCTTC. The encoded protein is CATSRDKADERFF.

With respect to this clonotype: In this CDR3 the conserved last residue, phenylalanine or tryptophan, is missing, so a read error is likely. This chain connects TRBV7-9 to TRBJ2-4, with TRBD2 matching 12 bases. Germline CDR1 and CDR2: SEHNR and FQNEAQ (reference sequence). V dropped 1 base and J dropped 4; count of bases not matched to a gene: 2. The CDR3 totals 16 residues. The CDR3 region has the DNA TGTGCCAGCAGCTTAGTAACTAGCGGGGGGAAAAACATTCAGTACTTA. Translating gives CASSLVTSGGKNIQYL.

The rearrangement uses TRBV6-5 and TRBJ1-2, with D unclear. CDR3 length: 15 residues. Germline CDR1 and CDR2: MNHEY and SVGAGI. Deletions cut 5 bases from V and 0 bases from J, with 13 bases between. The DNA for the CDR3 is TGTGCCAGCAGTACTCGGGTCGGAGCTAACTATGGCTACACCTTC. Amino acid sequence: CASSTRVGANYGYTF.

This CDR3 reads CAIGSAGGHEQYF. CDR3 bases: TGTGCCATCGGATCAGCGGGAGGGCACGAGCAGTACTTC. The rearrangement joins TRBV10-3 to TRBJ2-4; 10 nucleotides match TRBD2. The tail of the sequence fits TRBJ2-7 better, so the J call may be wrong. CDR3 length: 13 residues. CDR1 is ENHRY and CDR2 is SYGVKD in the germline V gene.

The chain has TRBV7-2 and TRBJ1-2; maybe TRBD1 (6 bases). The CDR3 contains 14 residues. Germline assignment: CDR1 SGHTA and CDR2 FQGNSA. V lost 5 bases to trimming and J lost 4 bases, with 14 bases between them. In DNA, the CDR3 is TGTGCCAGCAGCCCCGAGGGACAACGCTATGGCTACACCTTC. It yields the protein CASSPEGQRYGYTF.

The CDR3 region has the DNA TGCGCCAGCAGGGACAGCATGAACACTGAAGCTTTCTTT. It is translated as CASRDSMNTEAFF. The genes are TRBV10-1 and TRBJ1-1; maybe TRBD1 (6 bases). CDR3 length equals 13 residues. With 6 bases removed from V and 0 bases from J, the gap between germline ends came to 8 bases. Germline values: CDR1 WNHNN, CDR2 SYGVQD (reference sequence).

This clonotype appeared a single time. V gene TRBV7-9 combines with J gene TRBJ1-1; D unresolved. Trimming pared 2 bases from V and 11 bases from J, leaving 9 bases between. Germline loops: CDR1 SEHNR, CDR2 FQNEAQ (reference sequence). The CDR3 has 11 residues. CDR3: CASSLSAGAFF. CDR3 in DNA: TGTGCCAGCAGCTTATCGGCTGGGGCTTTCTTT.

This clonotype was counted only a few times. The CDR3 protein is CSVRETPMSSYNEQFF. The CDR3 nucleotides read TGCAGCGTCCGAGAGACTCCAATGAGCTCCTACAATGAGCAGTTCTTC. The chain recombines TRBV29-1 with TRBJ2-1, with D hard to call. This CDR3 has 16 residues. Trimming pared 6 bases from V and 0 bases from J, leaving 18 bases between. Looked up from germline, CDR1 is SQVTM and CDR2 is ANQGSEA.

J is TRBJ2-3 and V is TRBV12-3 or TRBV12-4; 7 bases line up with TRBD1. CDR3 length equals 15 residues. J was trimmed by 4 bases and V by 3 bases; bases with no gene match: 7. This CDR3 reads CASSLPKQGPDTQYF. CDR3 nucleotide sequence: TGTGCCAGCAGTTTGCCGAAACAGGGGCCAGATACGCAGTATTTT.

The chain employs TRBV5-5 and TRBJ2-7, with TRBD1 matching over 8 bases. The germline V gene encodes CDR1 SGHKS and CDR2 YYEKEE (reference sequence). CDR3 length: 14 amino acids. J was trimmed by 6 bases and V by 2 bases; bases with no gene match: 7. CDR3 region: CASSFGQGRGEQYF. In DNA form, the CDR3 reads TGTGCCAGCAGCTTTGGACAGGGTAGGGGCGAGCAGTACTTC.

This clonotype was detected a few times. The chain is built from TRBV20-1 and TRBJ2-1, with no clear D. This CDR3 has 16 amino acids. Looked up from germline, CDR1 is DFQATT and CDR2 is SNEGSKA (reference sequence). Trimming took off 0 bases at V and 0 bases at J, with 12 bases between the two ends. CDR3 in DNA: TGCAGTGCTAGAGATGTTGGCCAAAGCTCCTACAATGAGCAGTTCTTC. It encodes CSARDVGQSSYNEQFF.

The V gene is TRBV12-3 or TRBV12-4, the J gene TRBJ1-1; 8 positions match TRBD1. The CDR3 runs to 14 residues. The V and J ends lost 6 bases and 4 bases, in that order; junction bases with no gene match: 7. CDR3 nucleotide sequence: TGTGCCAGCAGGCGGACAGGGAGGGGCACTGAAGCTTTCTTT. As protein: CASRRTGRGTEAFF.

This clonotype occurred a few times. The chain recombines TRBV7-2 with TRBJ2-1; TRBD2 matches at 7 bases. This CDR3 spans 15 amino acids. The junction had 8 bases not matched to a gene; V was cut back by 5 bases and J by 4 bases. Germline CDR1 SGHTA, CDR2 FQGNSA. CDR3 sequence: CASSASRLAYNEQFF. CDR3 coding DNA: TGTGCCAGCAGCGCCTCAAGACTAGCTTACAATGAGCAGTTCTTC.

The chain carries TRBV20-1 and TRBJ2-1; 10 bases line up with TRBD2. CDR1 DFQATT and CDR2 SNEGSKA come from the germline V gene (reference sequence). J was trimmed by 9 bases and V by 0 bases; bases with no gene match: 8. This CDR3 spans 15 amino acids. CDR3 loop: CSARDPSGRGVEQFF. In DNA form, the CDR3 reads TGCAGTGCTAGAGATCCTAGCGGGAGAGGGGTTGAGCAGTTCTTC.

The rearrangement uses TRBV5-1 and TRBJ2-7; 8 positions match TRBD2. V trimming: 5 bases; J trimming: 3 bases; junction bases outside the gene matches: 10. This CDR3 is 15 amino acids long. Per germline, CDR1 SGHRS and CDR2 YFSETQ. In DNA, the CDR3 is TGCGCCAGCAGGTTCACCGGGACTAGTAGCTACGAGCAGTACTTC. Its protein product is CASRFTGTSSYEQYF.

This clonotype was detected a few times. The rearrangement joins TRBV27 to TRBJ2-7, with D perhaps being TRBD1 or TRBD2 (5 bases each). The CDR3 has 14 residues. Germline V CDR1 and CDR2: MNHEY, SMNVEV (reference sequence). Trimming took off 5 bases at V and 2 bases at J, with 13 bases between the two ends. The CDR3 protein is CASSPTGRAYEQYF. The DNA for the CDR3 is TGTGCCAGCAGTCCCACGGGACGCGCCTACGAGCAGTACTTC.

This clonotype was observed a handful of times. CDR3 sequence: CASSPKDRGGDGYTF. The CDR3 DNA reads TGTGCCAGCAGTCCCAAAGACAGAGGGGGCGATGGCTACACCTTC. The chain carries TRBV27 and TRBJ1-2, with 7 bases that match TRBD1. J was trimmed by 6 bases and V by 5 bases; bases with no gene match: 12. The CDR3 has 15 residues. CDR1 and CDR2 (germline): MNHEY, SMNVEV (reference sequence).

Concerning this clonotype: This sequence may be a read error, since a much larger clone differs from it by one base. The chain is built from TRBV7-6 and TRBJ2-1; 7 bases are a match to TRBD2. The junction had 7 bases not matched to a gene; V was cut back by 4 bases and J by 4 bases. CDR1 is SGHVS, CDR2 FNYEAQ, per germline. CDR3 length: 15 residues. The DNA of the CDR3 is TGTGCCAGCAGCTCGCGAACGGGGGGATACAATGAGCAGTTCTTC. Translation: CASSSRTGGYNEQFF.